This TCR beta chain was recovered during a study of T cell repertoires in cytomegalovirus infection. Study details: Recently identified HLA-C-restricted CMV epitopes were used, and well-studied HLA-B-restricted CMV epitopes were used as well.

Trimming left V 8 bases short and J 5 bases short, with 6 bases between. The length of the CDR3 is 10 residues. Germline V gene lookup returns CDR1 MNHEY and CDR2 SVGEGT. TCRdb re-analysed the reads in MiXCR, keeping a single row per CDR3 protein. The data hold more than 55,000 distinct CDR3 sequences, with 20% observed a single time. Details on this clonotype: Its antigen is unknown.

This TCR was recovered from a human donor in good health (CMV status not recorded). Some clones in this sample may be carry-over from other donors' samples. The V and J genes are TRBV6-2 or TRBV6-3 and TRBJ2-5; D may correspond to TRBD1 or TRBD2 (5 bases each). The material sequenced was CD8+ T cells from cultured PBMCs, taken from culture after CMV antigen stimulation. DNA for the CDR3: TGTGCCAGCGGGACGGAGACCCAGTACTTC. This codes for CASGTETQYF.